This T cell receptor (beta chain) stems from a study of cytomegalovirus exposure and HLA in healthy donors. Study-level findings and limits: According to an earlier analysis, most TCR beta V segments yielded productive rearrangements about 90% or about 30% of the time. While the bulk of TCR sequences proved rare, some public TCRs turned up in many donors.

The CDR3 is 12 amino acids. The germline CDR1 and CDR2 sequences are SQVTM and ANQGSEA. Primers included in the PCR were 60 Vbeta and 13 Jbeta primers. Sequenced by immunoSEQ multiplex PCR; TCRdb stores in-frame clones only, minus some. The profile shows 150,000 to 200,000 clones, roughly 80% of them singletons. About this clone: Its antigen is not known.

Material: PBMCs. The chain uses TRBV29-1 and TRBJ2-5; TRBD1 is a possible D gene (6 bases). The J call may be in error: the DNA end matches TRBJ2-7 better. This TCR came from a man aged 50 or older in good health and CMV-seropositive. CDR3 residues: CSVRQASYEQYF. In DNA form, the CDR3 reads TGCAGCGTCAGACAGGCTTCCTACGAGCAGTACTTC.